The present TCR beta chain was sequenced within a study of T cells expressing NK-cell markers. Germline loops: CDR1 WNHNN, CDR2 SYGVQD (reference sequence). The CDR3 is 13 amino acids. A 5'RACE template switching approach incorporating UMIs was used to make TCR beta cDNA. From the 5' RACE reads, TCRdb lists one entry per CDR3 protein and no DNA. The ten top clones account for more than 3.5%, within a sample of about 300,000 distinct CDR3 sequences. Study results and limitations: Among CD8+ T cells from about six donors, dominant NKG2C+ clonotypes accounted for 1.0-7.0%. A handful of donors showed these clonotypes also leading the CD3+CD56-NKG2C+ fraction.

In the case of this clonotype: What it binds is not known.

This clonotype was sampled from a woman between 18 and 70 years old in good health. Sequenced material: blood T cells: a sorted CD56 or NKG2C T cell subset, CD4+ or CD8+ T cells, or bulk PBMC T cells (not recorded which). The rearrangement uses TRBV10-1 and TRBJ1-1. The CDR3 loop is CASSGSPSTEAFF.